This paragraph covers one TCR beta chain sequence. This CDR3 spans 13 amino acids. Trimming removed 3 bases at V and 6 bases at J, with 11 bases between. Germline V gene data show CDR1 as KGHSH and CDR2 as LQKENI. Source study methods: Estimated nucleated cell counts came from reference gene primer amplification. Repertoires were generated with immunoSEQ multiplex PCR, while TCRdb's copy carries only in-frame clones and drops some. D and trimming come from the DNA, and the V and J calls and clone size come from that table. Of 13,000 to 15,000 clones listed, around 78% are singletons. The record originates from a study of blood T cell repertoires in COVID-19. At the level of the study: Acute and convalescent COVID-19 samples came from the United States, Italy and Spain. Sources were T cells, B-cell-depleted T cells, or PBMCs; the material itself was cDNA or gDNA.

The sequenced material came from peripheral blood. The source of this sequence is a man aged 35 to 55 with active or convalescent COVID-19. This chain joins TRBV18 and TRBJ1-1; D is perhaps TRBD1 (5 bases). CDR3 sequence reads: CASSPRRGAEAFF. The CDR3 DNA sequence: TGTGCCAGCTCACCTCGCCGGGGGGCTGAAGCTTTCTTT.